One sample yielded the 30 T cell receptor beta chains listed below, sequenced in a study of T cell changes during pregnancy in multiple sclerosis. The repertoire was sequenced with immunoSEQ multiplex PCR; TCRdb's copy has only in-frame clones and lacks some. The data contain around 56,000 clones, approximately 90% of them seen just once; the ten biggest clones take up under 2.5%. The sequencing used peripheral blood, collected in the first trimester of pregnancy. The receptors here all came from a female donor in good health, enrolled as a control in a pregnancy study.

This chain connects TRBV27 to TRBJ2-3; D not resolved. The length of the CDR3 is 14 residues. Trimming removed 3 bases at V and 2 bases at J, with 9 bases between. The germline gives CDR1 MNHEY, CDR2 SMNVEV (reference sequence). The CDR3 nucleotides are TGTGCCAGCAGTTTTGGGCCCCACACAGATACGCAGTATTTT. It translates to CASSFGPHTDTQYF.

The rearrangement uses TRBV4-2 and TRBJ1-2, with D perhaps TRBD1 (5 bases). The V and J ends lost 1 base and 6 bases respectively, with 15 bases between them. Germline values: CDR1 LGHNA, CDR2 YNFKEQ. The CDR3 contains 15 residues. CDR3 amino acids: CASSQVQGHFNGYTF. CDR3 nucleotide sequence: TGTGCCAGCAGCCAAGTTCAGGGCCACTTTAATGGCTACACCTTC.

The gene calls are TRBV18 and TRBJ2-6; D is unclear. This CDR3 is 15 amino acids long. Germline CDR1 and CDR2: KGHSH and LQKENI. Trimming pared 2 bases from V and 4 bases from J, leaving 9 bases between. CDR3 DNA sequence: TGTGCCAGCTCACCAACCCGGTCCGGGGCCAACGTCCTGACTTTC. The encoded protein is CASSPTRSGANVLTF.

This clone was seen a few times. The CDR3 nucleotides read TGTGCCAGCAGCTCCCCATGGGCTAATCAGCCCCAGCATTTT. Translating it yields CASSSPWANQPQHF. V and J are TRBV5-8 and TRBJ1-5; D call uncertain. Per germline, CDR1 SGHTS and CDR2 YDEGEE. Trimming pared 3 bases from V and 4 bases from J, leaving 11 bases between. This CDR3 has 14 amino acids.

The CDR3 region has the DNA TGTGCCAGCAGCCACAGGGGCAATAATTCACCCCTCCACTTT. It translates to CASSHRGNNSPLHF. This rearrangement joins TRBV11-1 to TRBJ1-6; 7 nucleotides line up with TRBD1. V was pared by 5 bases and J by 5 bases, with 3 bases of the junction left unmatched. This CDR3 has 14 amino acids. Germline CDR1 SGHAT, CDR2 FQDESV (reference sequence). The variable domain in full, completed from reference TRBV11-1 and TRBJ1-6, reads EAEVAQSPRYKITEKSQAVAFWCDPISGHATLYWYRQILGQGPELLVQFQDESVVDDSQLPKDRFSAERLKGVDSTLKIQPAELGDSAMYLCASSHRGNNSPLHFGNGTRLTVT.

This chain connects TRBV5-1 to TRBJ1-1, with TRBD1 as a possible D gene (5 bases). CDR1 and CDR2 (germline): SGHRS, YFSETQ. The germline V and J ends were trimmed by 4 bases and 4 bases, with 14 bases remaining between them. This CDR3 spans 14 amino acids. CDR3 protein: CASSEYRSATEAFF. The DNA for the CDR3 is TGCGCCAGCAGCGAATACAGGTCGGCCACTGAAGCTTTCTTT.

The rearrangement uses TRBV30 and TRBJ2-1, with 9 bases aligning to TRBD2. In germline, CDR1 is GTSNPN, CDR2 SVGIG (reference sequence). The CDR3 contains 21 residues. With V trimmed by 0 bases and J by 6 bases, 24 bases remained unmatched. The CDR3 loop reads CAWSVLVWASGTLPPRNEQFF. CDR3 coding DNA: TGTGCCTGGAGTGTACTGGTGTGGGCTAGCGGGACCCTCCCCCCCCGCAATGAGCAGTTCTTC. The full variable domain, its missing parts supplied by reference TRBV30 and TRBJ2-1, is SQTIHQWPATLVQPVGSPLSLECTVEGTSNPNLYWYRQAAGRGLQLLFYSVGIGQISSEVPQNLSASRPQDRQFILSSKKLLLSDSGFYLCAWSVLVWASGTLPPRNEQFFGPGTRLTVL.

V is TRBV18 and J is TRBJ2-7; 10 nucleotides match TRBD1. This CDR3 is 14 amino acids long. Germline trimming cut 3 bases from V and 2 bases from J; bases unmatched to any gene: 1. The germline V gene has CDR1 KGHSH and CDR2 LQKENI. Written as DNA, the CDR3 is TGTGCCAGCTCACCCGGACAGGGGGCCTACGAGCAGTACTTC. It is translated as CASSPGQGAYEQYF.

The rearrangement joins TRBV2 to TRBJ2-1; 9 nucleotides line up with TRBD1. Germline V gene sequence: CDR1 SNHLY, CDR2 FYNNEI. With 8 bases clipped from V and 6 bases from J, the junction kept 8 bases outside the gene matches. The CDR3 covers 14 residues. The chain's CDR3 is CASGRDRDTNEQFF. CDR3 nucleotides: TGTGCCAGCGGCCGGGACAGGGATACCAATGAGCAGTTCTTC.

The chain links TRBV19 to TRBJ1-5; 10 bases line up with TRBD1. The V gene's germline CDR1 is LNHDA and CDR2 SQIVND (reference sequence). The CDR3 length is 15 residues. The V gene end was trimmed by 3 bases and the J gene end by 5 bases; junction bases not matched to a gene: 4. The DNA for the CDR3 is TGTGCCAGTAGTATCGGGGACAGGGGCTATCAGCCCCAGCATTTT. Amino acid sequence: CASSIGDRGYQPQHF.

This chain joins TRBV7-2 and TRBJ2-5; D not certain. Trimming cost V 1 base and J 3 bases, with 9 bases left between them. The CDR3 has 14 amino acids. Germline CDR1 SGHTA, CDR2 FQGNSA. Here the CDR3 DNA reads TGTGCCAGCAGCTTAGGACGAGGAAAAGAGACCCAGTACTTC. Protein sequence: CASSLGRGKETQYF. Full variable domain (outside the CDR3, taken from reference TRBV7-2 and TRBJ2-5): GAGVSQSPSNKVTEKGKDVELRCDPISGHTALYWYRQSLGQGLEFLIYFQGNSAPDKSGLPSDRFSAERTGGSVSTLTIQRTQQEDSAVYLCASSLGRGKETQYFGPGTRLLVL.

The CDR3 region has the DNA TGTGCCAGCAGCCCAGGGGTCACCGGGGAGCTGTTTTTT. The encoded protein is CASSPGVTGELFF. The chain uses TRBV9 and TRBJ2-2, with TRBD1 as a possible D gene (6 bases). Germline V gene lookup returns CDR1 SGDLS and CDR2 YYNGEE. CDR3 size: 13 residues. The V gene lost 4 bases and the J gene lost 4 bases, with 8 bases spanning the gap.

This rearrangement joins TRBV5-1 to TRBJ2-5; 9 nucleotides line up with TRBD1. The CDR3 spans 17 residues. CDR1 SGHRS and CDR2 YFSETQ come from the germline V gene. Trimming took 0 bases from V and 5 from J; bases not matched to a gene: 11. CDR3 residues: CASSLATPGQGSETQYF. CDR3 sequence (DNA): TGCGCCAGCAGCTTGGCCACCCCGGGACAGGGATCGGAGACCCAGTACTTC. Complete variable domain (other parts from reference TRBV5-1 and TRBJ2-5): KAGVTQTPRYLIKTRGQQVTLSCSPISGHRSVSWYQQTPGQGLQFLFEYFSETQRNKGNFPGRFSGRQFSNSRSEMNVSTLELGDSALYLCASSLATPGQGSETQYFGPGTRLLVL.

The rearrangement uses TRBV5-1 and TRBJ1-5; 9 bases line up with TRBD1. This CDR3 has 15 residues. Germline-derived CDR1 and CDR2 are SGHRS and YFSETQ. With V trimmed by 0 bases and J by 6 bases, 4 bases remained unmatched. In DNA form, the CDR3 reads TGCGCCAGCAGCTTGGAGGGACAGGGTGGTCAGCCCCAGCATTTT. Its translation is CASSLEGQGGQPQHF.

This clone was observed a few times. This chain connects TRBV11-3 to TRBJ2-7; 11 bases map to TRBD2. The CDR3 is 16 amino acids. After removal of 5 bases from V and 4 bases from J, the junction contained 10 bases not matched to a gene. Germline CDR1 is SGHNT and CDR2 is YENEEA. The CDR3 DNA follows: TGTGCCAGCAGCCGATATTCTAGCGGGGGGAATTACGAGCAGTACTTC. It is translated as CASSRYSSGGNYEQYF.

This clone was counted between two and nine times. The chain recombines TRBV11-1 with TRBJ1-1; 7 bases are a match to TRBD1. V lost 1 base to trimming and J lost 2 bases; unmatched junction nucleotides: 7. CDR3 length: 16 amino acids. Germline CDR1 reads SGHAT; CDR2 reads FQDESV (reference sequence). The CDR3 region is CASSLGGGELNTEAFF. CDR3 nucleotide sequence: TGTGCCAGCAGCTTAGGAGGGGGCGAGCTTAACACTGAAGCTTTCTTT.

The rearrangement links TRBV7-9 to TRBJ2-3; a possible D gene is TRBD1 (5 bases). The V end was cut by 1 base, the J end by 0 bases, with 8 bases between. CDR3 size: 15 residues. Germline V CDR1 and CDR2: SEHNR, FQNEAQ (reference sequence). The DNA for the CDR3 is TGTGCCAGCAGCTTAGGAGACAGAAGCACAGATACGCAGTATTTT. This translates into CASSLGDRSTDTQYF.

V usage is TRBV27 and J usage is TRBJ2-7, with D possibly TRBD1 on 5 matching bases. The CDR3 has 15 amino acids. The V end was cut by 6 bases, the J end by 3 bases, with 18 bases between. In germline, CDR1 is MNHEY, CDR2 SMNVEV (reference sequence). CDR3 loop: CASSVRTSHVYEQYF. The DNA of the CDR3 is TGTGCCAGCAGCGTTCGGACATCACACGTCTACGAGCAGTACTTC.

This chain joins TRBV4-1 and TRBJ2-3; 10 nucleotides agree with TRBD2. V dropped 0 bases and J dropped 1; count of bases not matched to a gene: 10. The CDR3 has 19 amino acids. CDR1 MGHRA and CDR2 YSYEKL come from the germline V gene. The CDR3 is CASSQDRGTSEWGTDTQYF. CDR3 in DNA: TGCGCCAGCAGCCAAGATCGCGGGACTAGCGAATGGGGCACAGATACGCAGTATTTT.

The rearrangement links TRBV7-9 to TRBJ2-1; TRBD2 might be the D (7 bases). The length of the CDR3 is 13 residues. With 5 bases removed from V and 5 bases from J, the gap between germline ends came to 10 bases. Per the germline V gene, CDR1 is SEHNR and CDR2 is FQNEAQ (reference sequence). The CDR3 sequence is CASSPGGHNEQFF. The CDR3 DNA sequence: TGTGCCAGCAGCCCCGGGGGGCACAATGAGCAGTTCTTC.

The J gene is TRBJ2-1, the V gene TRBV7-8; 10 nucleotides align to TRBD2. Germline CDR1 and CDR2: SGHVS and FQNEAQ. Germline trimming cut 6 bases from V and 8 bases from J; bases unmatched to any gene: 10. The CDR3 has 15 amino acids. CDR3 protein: CASREIAGGIHEQFF. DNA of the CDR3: TGTGCCAGCAGGGAAATAGCGGGAGGTATTCATGAGCAGTTCTTC.

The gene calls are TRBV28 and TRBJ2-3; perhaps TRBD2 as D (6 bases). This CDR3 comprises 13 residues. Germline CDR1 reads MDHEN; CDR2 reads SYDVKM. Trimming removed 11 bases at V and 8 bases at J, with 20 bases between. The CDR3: CALTPPNGGTQYF. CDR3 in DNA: TGTGCCCTAACTCCCCCCAACGGGGGTACGCAGTATTTT.

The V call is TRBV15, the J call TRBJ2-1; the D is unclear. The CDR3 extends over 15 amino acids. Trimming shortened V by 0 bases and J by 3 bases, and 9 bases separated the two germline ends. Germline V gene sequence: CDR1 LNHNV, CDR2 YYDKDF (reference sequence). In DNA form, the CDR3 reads TGTGCCACCAGCAGAGAGACTCTGTACTACAATGAGCAGTTCTTC. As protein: CATSRETLYYNEQFF. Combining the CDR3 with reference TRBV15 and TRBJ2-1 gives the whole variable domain DAMVIQNPRYQVTQFGKPVTLSCSQTLNHNVMYWYQQKSSQAPKLLFHYYDKDFNNEADTPDNFQSRRPNTSFCFLDIRSPGLGDTAMYLCATSRETLYYNEQFFGPGTRLTVL.

The CDR3 loop reads CASSYLVRGDGYTF. Here the CDR3 DNA reads TGTGCCAGCAGTTACTTAGTCAGGGGGGATGGCTACACCTTC. The chain employs TRBV6-6 and TRBJ1-2; TRBD1 matches at 7 bases. J was trimmed by 6 bases and V by 1 base; bases with no gene match: 5. The CDR3 totals 14 residues. Germline V lookup: CDR1 MNHNY, CDR2 SVGAGI (reference sequence).

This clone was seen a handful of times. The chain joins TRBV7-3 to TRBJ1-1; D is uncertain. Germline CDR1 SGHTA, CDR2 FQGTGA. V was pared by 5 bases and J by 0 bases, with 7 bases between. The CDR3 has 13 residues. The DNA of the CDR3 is TGTGCCAGCAGCCCGTATTTGAACACTGAAGCTTTCTTT. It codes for CASSPYLNTEAFF.

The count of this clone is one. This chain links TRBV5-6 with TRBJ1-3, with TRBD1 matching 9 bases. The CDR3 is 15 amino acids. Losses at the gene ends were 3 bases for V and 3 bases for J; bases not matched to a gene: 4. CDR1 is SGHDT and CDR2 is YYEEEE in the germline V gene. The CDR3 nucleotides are TGTGCCAGCAGCTACGGGACAGGGAATGGAAACACCATATATTTT. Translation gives CASSYGTGNGNTIYF. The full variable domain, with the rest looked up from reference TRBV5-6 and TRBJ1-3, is DAGVTQSPTHLIKTRGQQVTLRCSPKSGHDTVSWYQQALGQGPQFIFQYYEEEERQRGNFPDRFSGHQFPNYSSELNVNALLLGDSALYLCASSYGTGNGNTIYFGEGSWLTVV.

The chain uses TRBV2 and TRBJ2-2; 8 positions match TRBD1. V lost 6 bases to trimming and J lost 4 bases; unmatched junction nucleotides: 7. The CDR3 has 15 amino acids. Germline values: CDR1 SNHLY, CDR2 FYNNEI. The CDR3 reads CASRPGQGGTGELFF. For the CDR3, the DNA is TGTGCCAGCAGACCCGGACAGGGAGGCACCGGGGAGCTGTTTTTT.

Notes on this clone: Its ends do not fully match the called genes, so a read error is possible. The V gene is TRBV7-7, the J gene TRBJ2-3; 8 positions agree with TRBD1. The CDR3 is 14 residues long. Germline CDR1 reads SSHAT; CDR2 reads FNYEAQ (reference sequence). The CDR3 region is CASSYQGATDTQYF. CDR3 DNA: TGTGCTAGCAGCTATCAGGGGGCTACAGATACGCAGTATTTT.

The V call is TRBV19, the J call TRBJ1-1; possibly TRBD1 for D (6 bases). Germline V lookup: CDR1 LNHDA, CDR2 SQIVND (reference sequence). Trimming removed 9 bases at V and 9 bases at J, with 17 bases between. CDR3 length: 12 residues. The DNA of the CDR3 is TGTGCCAGCCTATCGCCCGACAGGAAAGCTTTCTTT. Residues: CASLSPDRKAFF. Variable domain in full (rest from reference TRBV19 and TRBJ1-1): DGGITQSPKYLFRKEGQNVTLSCEQNLNHDAMYWYRQDPGQGLRLIYYSQIVNDFQKGDIAEGYSVSREKKESFPLTVTSAQKNPTAFYLCASLSPDRKAFFGQGTRLTVV.

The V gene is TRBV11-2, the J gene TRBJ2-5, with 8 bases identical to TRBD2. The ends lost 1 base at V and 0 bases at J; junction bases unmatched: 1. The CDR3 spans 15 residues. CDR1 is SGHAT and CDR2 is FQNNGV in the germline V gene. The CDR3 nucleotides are TGTGCCAGCAGCTTAGCGGGAGGGAACCAAGAGACCCAGTACTTC. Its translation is CASSLAGGNQETQYF. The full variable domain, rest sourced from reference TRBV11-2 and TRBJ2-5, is EAGVAQSPRYKIIEKRQSVAFWCNPISGHATLYWYQQILGQGPKLLIQFQNNGVVDDSQLPKDRFSAERLKGVDSTLKIQPAKLEDSAVYLCASSLAGGNQETQYFGPGTRLLVL.